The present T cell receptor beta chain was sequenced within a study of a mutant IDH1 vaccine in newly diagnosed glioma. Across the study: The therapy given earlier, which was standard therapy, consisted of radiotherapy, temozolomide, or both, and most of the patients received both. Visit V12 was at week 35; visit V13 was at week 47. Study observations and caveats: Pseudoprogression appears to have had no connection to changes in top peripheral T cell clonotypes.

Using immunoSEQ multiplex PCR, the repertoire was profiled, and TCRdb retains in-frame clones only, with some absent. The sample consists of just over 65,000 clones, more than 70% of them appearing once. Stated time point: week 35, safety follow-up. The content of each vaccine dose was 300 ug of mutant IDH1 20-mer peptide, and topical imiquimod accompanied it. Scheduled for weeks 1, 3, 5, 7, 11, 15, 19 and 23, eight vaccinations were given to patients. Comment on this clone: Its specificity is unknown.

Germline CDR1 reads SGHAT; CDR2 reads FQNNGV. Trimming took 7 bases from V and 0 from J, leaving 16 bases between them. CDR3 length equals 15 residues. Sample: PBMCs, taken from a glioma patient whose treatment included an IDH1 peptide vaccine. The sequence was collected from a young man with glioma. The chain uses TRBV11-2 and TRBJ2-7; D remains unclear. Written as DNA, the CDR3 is TGTGCCAGCAAACCCGATTACCAGCCCTCCTACGAGCAGTACTTC. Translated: CASKPDYQPSYEQYF.